These 24 T cell receptor beta chains originate from one sample sequenced in a study of neoadjuvant anti-PD-1 for oral cavity cancer. Clones were sequenced by immunoSEQ multiplex PCR, and TCRdb holds only the in-frame ones, with some missing. The sample has around 16,000 clones; about three quarters are singletons. This sample comprised PBMCs, obtained before nivolumab (anti-PD-1) treatment. These receptor sequences come from a person between 40 and 85 years old with oral cavity squamous cell carcinoma.

This clone was counted a few times. DNA for the CDR3: TGTGCCAGCAGCTCATTTTCCTACGAGCAGTACTTC. Residues: CASSSFSYEQYF. V gene TRBV5-6 combines with J gene TRBJ2-7; no definite D call. Deletions cut 3 bases from V and 1 base from J, with 5 bases between. This CDR3 spans 12 amino acids. CDR1 is SGHDT, CDR2 YYEEEE, per germline.

The CDR3 DNA reads as TGCGCCAGCAGGATTTGGACTAGCGGGACGTACGAGCAGTACTTC. Translated: CASRIWTSGTYEQYF. The rearrangement joins TRBV5-1 to TRBJ2-7, with 12 bases aligning to TRBD2. Germline V gives CDR1 SGHRS, CDR2 YFSETQ. The CDR3 has 15 residues. J was trimmed by 4 bases and V by 5 bases; bases with no gene match: 7.

The CDR3 nucleotides are TGTGCCAGCAGTTACTCGTCGGGAGATACGCAGTATTTT. Translating it yields CASSYSSGDTQYF. The chain employs TRBV6-6 and TRBJ2-3; D is unresolved. V was trimmed by 0 bases and J by 5 bases, leaving 6 bases between them. From germline, CDR1 is MNHNY and CDR2 SVGAGI (reference sequence). The CDR3 covers 13 residues.

The chain employs TRBV19 and TRBJ1-5, with 9 bases matching TRBD1. Looked up from germline, CDR1 is LNHDA and CDR2 is SQIVND (reference sequence). This CDR3 has 15 residues. V dropped 3 bases and J dropped 0; count of bases not matched to a gene: 0. CDR3 in DNA: TGTGCCAGTAGTATGACAGGGGGTAGCAATCAGCCCCAGCATTTT. Its protein product is CASSMTGGSNQPQHF.

V is TRBV6-1 and J is TRBJ2-7, with 12 bases lining up with TRBD1. Germline loops: CDR1 MNHNS, CDR2 SASEGT. The CDR3 has 14 amino acids. J gave up 6 bases and V 7 bases, and 7 bases lay outside the gene matches. CDR3 residues: CASISGTGGFEQYF. The CDR3, as DNA: TGTGCCAGCATATCCGGGACAGGGGGCTTCGAGCAGTACTTC.

The chain carries TRBV7-8 and TRBJ2-1; the match to TRBD2 covers 8 bases. Per the germline V gene, CDR1 is SGHVS and CDR2 is FQNEAQ. The CDR3 has 16 amino acids. V dropped 1 base and J dropped 4; count of bases not matched to a gene: 6. The DNA of the CDR3 is TGTGCCAGCAGCTTAGGCGGGGGGACCTCTTACAATGAGCAGTTCTTC. This translates into CASSLGGGTSYNEQFF.

This clone showed up just once. This chain connects TRBV11-2 to TRBJ2-1; 11 nucleotides agree with TRBD2. Trimming took 6 bases from V and 4 from J; bases not matched to a gene: 8. CDR1 and CDR2 from the germline V gene are SGHAT and FQNNGV. This CDR3 contains 16 residues. Here the CDR3 reads CASRRLAGRTYNEQFF. Written as DNA, the CDR3 is TGTGCCAGCAGACGACTAGCGGGGCGAACATACAATGAGCAGTTCTTC.

In this sample, this clone turned up a few times. V usage is TRBV19 and J usage is TRBJ1-6; tentative D call: TRBD1 (5 bases). Trimming pared 3 bases from V and 8 bases from J, leaving 14 bases between. This CDR3 is built from 15 residues. Looked up from germline, CDR1 is LNHDA and CDR2 is SQIVND (reference sequence). The CDR3 protein is CASSIWGLLDSPLHF. The CDR3 DNA is TGTGCCAGTAGTATTTGGGGGTTATTGGATTCACCCCTCCACTTT. Full variable domain (remainder filled in from reference TRBV19 and TRBJ1-6): DGGITQSPKYLFRKEGQNVTLSCEQNLNHDAMYWYRQDPGQGLRLIYYSQIVNDFQKGDIAEGYSVSREKKESFPLTVTSAQKNPTAFYLCASSIWGLLDSPLHFGNGTRLTVT.

The chain recombines TRBV5-5 with TRBJ1-2; the match to TRBD1 covers 7 bases. Germline values: CDR1 SGHKS, CDR2 YYEKEE (reference sequence). The CDR3 loop spans 14 amino acids. V lost 3 bases and J lost 6; bases outside the gene matches: 8. CDR3 amino acids: CASSSLTGPDGYTF. CDR3 DNA: TGTGCCAGCAGCTCGCTGACAGGGCCGGATGGCTACACCTTC. Full variable domain (missing parts from reference TRBV5-5 and TRBJ1-2): DAGVTQSPTHLIKTRGQQVTLRCSPISGHKSVSWYQQVLGQGPQFIFQYYEKEERGRGNFPDRFSARQFPNYSSELNVNALLLGDSALYLCASSSLTGPDGYTFGSGTRLTVV.

V and J are TRBV7-3 and TRBJ2-5; TRBD2 is a possible D gene (5 bases). There are 12 residues in the CDR3. Germline CDR1 SGHTA, CDR2 FQGTGA. Trimming left V 5 bases short and J 7 bases short, with 11 bases between. CDR3 nucleotides: TGTGCCAGCAGCCCGGACTTCGGGACCCAGTACTTC. Protein product: CASSPDFGTQYF.

The V gene is TRBV15, the J gene TRBJ1-5; D gene unclear. Trimming took off 1 base at V and 5 bases at J, with 6 bases between the two ends. There are 13 residues in the CDR3. The V gene's germline CDR1 is LNHNV and CDR2 YYDKDF (reference sequence). The CDR3 coding sequence is TGTGCCACCAGCAGAGGGAAGGATCAGCCCCAGCATTTT. Amino acid sequence: CATSRGKDQPQHF.

The chain carries TRBV5-4 and TRBJ1-1; D remains unclear. Germline loops: CDR1 SGHNT, CDR2 YYREEE (reference sequence). This CDR3 comprises 12 residues. Trimming left V 2 bases short and J 5 bases short, with 7 bases between. Written as DNA, the CDR3 is TGTGCCAGCAGCTTTCATAATACTGAAGCTTTCTTT. Its protein product is CASSFHNTEAFF.

The table lists this clone with a few counts. The chain joins TRBV11-2 to TRBJ2-7; 8 bases are shared with TRBD2. This CDR3 has 14 amino acids. Germline CDR1 reads SGHAT; CDR2 reads FQNNGV. The V segment lost 4 bases and the J segment 4 bases; nucleotides outside the gene matches: 6. The CDR3 DNA reads as TGTGCCAGCAGCTCCCACGGGGGGGTTTACGAGCAGTACTTC. This encodes CASSSHGGVYEQYF. Full variable domain (rest looked up from reference TRBV11-2 and TRBJ2-7): EAGVAQSPRYKIIEKRQSVAFWCNPISGHATLYWYQQILGQGPKLLIQFQNNGVVDDSQLPKDRFSAERLKGVDSTLKIQPAKLEDSAVYLCASSSHGGVYEQYFGPGTRLTVT.

J is TRBJ1-1 and V is TRBV7-3; D unresolved. Germline V gene sequence: CDR1 SGHTA, CDR2 FQGTGA. This CDR3 is 12 amino acids long. The CDR3 DNA sequence: TGTGAACTGTGTGGTGTGGGCTATGAAGCTTTCTTT. Translated: CELCGVGYEAFF.

J is TRBJ2-3 and V is TRBV10-3, with 8 bases matching TRBD2. CDR3 length: 13 amino acids. The germline gives CDR1 ENHRY, CDR2 SYGVKD. The J segment lost 0 bases and the V segment lost 11 bases, leaving 4 bases of the junction unmatched. This CDR3 is CASLAGSTDTQYF. The CDR3 DNA follows: TGTGCCTCGTTAGCGGGGAGCACAGATACGCAGTATTTT.

This rearrangement joins TRBV10-2 to TRBJ1-3; D call uncertain. This CDR3 has 15 residues. Germline V CDR1 and CDR2: WSHSY, SAAADI. Trimming took off 0 bases at V and 4 bases at J, with 10 bases between the two ends. CDR3 residues: CASSESATPGNTIYF. Written as DNA, the CDR3 is TGCGCCAGCAGTGAGTCAGCGACTCCCGGAAACACCATATATTTT.

The CDR3 nucleotides read TGTGCCAGCAGTGAAGAAGGGTACTCACCCCTCCACTTT. Its protein product is CASSEEGYSPLHF. The chain employs TRBV2 and TRBJ1-6; D remains unclear. The V end was cut by 1 base, the J end by 10 bases, with 8 bases between. Per the germline V gene, CDR1 is SNHLY and CDR2 is FYNNEI. The length of the CDR3 is 13 residues.

The rearrangement links TRBV5-1 to TRBJ1-1; D remains unclear. The CDR3 is 11 residues long. Deletions cut 4 bases from V and 3 bases from J, with 4 bases between. Germline V gene sequence: CDR1 SGHRS, CDR2 YFSETQ. CDR3 residues: CASSDYTEAFF. Here the CDR3 DNA reads TGCGCCAGCAGCGACTACACTGAAGCTTTCTTT.

The genes are TRBV2 and TRBJ1-3, with 8 bases matching TRBD1. The CDR3 is 15 residues long. Germline V gene sequence: CDR1 SNHLY, CDR2 FYNNEI. With V trimmed by 6 bases and J by 0 bases, 4 bases remained unmatched. The CDR3 DNA reads TGTGCCAGCAGCCAGGGGGCGGTCTCTGGAAACACCATATATTTT. This codes for CASSQGAVSGNTIYF.

V and J are TRBV4-1 and TRBJ1-5; D unclear. V was clipped by 4 bases and J by 9 bases, with 10 bases between them. The CDR3 runs to 12 residues. Germline lookup yields CDR1 MGHRA and CDR2 YSYEKL. CDR3 nucleotides: TGCGCCAGCAGCCGCCCCCTGGGGCCCCAGCATTTT. Protein sequence: CASSRPLGPQHF.

The chain combines TRBV5-1 with TRBJ1-6, with TRBD1 matching over 11 bases. Trimming cost V 4 bases and J 7 bases; bases outside gene matches: 4. From germline, CDR1 is SGHRS and CDR2 YFSETQ. This CDR3 has 15 residues. The CDR3 loop reads CASSPGQGANSPLHF. The CDR3 nucleotides are TGCGCCAGCAGCCCCGGACAGGGGGCAAATTCACCCCTCCACTTT.

This clone came up once. The V gene is TRBV28, the J gene TRBJ2-1, with D tentatively TRBD1 (6 bases). Per the germline V gene, CDR1 is MDHEN and CDR2 is SYDVKM. There are 13 residues in the CDR3. V was shortened by 8 bases and J by 9 bases, with 17 bases between the two germline ends. The CDR3 nucleotides are TGTGCCAGCCGATTCACAGGGAAGGGTGAGCAGTTCTTC. It yields the protein CASRFTGKGEQFF.

This CDR3 reads CASSGAGDGSEGYTF. In nucleotides, the CDR3 is TGTGCCAGTAGCGGAGCCGGGGACGGCTCAGAGGGCTACACCTTC. The V and J genes are TRBV19 and TRBJ1-2; possible D gene TRBD1, 5 bases. Trimming left V 6 bases short and J 8 bases short, with 22 bases between. Germline loops: CDR1 LNHDA, CDR2 SQIVND (reference sequence). The CDR3 sequence is 15 residues long.

V gene TRBV4-1 combines with J gene TRBJ2-5; 11 bases are a match to TRBD2. V shed 4 bases and J 2 bases; nucleotides not matched to a gene: 3. CDR3 length: 15 amino acids. The V gene's germline CDR1 is MGHRA and CDR2 YSYEKL. The CDR3, as DNA: TGCGCCAGCAGCCGACTAGCGGGGACTCAAGAGACCCAGTACTTC. It is translated as CASSRLAGTQETQYF.